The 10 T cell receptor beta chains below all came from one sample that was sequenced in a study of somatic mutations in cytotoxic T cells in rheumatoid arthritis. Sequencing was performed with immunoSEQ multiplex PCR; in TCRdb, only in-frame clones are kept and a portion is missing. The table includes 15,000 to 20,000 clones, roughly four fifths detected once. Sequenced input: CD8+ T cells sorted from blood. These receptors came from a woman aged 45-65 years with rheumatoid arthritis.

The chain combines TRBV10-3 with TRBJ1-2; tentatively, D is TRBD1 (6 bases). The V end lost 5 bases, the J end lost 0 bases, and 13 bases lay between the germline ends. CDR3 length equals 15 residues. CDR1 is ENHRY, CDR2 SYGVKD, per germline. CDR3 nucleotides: TGTGCCATCAGTACAGGGAGGGAACCTAACTATGGCTACACCTTC. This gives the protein CAISTGREPNYGYTF.

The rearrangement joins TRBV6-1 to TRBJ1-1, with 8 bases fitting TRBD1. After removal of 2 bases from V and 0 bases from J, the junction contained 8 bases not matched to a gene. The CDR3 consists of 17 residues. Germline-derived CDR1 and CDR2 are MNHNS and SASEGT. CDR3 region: CASSELRQGWMNTEAFF. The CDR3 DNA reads TGTGCCAGCAGTGAACTTAGACAGGGGTGGATGAACACTGAAGCTTTCTTT.

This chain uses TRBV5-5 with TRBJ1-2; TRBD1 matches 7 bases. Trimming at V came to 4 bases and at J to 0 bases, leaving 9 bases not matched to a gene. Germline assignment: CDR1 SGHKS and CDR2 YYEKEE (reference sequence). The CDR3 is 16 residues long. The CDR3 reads CASSLPGTATNYGYTF. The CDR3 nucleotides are TGTGCCAGCAGCCTACCCGGGACAGCAACTAACTATGGCTACACCTTC.

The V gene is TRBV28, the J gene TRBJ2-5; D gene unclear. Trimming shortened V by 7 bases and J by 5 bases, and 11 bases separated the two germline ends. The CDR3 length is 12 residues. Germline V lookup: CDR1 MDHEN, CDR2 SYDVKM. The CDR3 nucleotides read TGTGCCAGCACAAGGAGAAAGGAGACCCAGTACTTC. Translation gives CASTRRKETQYF.

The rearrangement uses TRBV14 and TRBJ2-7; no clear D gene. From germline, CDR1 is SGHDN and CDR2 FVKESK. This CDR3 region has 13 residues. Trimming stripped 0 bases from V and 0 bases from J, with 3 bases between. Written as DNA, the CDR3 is TGTGCCAGCAGCCAAGACCACTCCTACGAGCAGTACTTC. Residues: CASSQDHSYEQYF.

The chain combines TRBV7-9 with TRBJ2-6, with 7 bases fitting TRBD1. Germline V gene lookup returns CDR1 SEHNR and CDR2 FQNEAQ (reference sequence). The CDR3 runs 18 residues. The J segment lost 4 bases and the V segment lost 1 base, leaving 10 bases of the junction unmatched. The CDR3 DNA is TGTGCCAGCAGCTTAGTAGGGGGCCAAGTCCCCGGGGCCAACGTCCTGACTTTC. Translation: CASSLVGGQVPGANVLTF.

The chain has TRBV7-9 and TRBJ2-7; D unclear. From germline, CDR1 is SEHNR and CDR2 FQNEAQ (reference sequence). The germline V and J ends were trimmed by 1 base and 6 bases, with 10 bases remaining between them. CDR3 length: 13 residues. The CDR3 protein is CASSLEGFREQYF. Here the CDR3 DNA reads TGTGCCAGCAGCTTAGAGGGATTTCGCGAGCAGTACTTC.

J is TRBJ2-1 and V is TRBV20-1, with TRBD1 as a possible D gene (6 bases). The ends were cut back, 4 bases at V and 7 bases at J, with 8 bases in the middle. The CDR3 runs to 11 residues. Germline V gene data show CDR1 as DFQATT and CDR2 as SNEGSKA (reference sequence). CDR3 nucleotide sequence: TGCAGTGCTAAACAGGGTAATGAGCAGTTCTTC. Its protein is CSAKQGNEQFF.

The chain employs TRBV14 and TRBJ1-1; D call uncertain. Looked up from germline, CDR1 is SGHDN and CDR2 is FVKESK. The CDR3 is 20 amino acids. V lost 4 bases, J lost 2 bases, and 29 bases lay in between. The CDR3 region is CASSPRRQYNDERVNTEAFF. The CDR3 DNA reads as TGTGCCAGCAGCCCACGAAGACAATATAATGATGAGCGGGTAAACACTGAAGCTTTCTTT.

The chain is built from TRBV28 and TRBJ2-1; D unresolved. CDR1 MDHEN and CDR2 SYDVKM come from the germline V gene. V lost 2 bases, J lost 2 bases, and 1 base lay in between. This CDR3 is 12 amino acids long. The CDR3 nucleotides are TGTGCCAGCAGTTTAGCCTACAATGAGCAGTTCTTC. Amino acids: CASSLAYNEQFF.